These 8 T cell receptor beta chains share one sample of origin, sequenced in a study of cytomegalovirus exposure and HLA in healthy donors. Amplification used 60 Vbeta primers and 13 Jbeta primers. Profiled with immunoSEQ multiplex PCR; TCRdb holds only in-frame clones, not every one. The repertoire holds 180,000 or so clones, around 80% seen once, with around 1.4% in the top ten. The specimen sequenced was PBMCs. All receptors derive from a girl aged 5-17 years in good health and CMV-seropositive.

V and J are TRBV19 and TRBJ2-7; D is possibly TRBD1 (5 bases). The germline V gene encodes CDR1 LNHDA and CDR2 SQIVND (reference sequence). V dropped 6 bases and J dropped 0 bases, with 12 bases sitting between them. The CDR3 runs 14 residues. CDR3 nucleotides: TGTGCCAGTAGGAAACAGGCGACCTCCTACGAGCAGTACTTC. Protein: CASRKQATSYEQYF.

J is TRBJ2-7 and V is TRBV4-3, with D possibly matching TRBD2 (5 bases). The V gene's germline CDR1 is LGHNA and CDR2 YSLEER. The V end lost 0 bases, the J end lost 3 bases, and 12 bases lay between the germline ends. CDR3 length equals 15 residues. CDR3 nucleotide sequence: TGCGCCAGCAGCCAAGATGGAGGCAGCTACTACGAGCAGTACTTC. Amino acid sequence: CASSQDGGSYYEQYF.

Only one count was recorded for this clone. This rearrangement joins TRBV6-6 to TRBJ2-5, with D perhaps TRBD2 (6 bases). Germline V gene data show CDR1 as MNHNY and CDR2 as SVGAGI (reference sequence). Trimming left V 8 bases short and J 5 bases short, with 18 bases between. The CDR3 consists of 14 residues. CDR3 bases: TGTGCCAGCCGCTCTAGCGTAGGTCGCGAGACCCAGTACTTC. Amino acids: CASRSSVGRETQYF.

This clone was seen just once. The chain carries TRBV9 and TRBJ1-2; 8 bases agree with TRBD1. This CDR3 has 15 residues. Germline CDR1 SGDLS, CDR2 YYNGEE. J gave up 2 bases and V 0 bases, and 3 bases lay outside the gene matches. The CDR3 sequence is CASSVGTGKNYGYTF. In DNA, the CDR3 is TGTGCCAGCAGCGTAGGGACAGGGAAGAACTATGGCTACACCTTC.

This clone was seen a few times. In nucleotides, the CDR3 is TGTGCCAGCAGTGGCCGACAGGCGGACAATCAGCCCCAGCATTTT. This encodes CASSGRQADNQPQHF. The chain joins TRBV6-1 to TRBJ1-5; tentative D call: TRBD1 (6 bases). V lost 4 bases and J 3 bases, leaving 13 bases between the germline ends. The CDR3 sequence is 15 residues long. Germline V gene data show CDR1 as MNHNS and CDR2 as SASEGT.

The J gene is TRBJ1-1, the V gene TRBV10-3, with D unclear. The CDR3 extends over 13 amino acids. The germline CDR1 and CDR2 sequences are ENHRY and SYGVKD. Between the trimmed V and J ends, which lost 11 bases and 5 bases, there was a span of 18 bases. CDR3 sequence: CAVNSQERTEAFF. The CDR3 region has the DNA TGTGCCGTAAATTCTCAGGAACGGACTGAAGCTTTCTTT.

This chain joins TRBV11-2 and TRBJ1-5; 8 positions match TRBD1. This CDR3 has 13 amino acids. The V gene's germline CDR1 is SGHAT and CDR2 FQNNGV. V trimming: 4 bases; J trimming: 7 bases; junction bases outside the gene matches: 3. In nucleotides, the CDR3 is TGTGCCAGCAGCTCCCAGGGGGCCCAGCCCCAGCATTTT. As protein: CASSSQGAQPQHF.

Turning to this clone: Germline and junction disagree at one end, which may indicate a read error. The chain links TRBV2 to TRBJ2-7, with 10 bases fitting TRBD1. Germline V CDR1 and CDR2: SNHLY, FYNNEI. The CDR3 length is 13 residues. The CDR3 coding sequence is TGTGCCAGCAACGGTTTCGATGTGGGACAGGGGCTTTTC. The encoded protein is CASNGFDVGQGLF.